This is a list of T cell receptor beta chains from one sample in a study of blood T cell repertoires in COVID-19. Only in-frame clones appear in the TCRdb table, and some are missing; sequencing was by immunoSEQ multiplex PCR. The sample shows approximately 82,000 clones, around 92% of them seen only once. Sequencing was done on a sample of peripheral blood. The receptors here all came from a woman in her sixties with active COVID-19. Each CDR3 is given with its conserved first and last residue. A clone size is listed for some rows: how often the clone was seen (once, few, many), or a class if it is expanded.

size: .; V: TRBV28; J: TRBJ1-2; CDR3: CASSLYLAGGGLNYGYTF
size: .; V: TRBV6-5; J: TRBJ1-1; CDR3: CASSPRQGSTEAFF
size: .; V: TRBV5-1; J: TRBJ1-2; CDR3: CASTTGGSDYGYTF
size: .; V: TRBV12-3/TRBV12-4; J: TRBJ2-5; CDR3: CASRSTVGTQYF
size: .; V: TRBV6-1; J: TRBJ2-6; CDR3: CASSERTGTASGANVLTF
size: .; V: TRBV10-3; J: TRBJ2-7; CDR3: CAISWDRGEQYF
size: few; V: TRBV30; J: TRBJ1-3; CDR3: CAWNQGRNTIYF
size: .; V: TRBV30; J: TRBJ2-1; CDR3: CALKPRGIPLAGGGNEQFF
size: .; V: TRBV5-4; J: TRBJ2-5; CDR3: CASSKTGGETQYF
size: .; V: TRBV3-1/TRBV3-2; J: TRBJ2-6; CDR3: CASSHLLSSGANVLTF
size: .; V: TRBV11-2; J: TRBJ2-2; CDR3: CASSQAVNTGELFF
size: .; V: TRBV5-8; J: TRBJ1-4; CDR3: CASSPRGTNEKLFF
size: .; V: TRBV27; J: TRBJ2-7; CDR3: CASSLTGVYEQYF
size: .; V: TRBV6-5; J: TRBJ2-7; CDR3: CASSYQSGLKEEQYF
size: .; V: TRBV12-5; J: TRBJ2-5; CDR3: CASGSRETQYF
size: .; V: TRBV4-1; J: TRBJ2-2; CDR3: CASSQDIQGRNLRPNTGELFF
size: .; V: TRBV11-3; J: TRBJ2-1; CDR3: CASSLDSFGLPNLYNEQFF
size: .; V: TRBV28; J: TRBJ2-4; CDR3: CASGASGLLAKNIQYF
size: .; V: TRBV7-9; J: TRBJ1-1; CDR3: CASSLGGGLTEAFF
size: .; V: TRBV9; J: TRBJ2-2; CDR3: CASSVSSSGAGTGELFF
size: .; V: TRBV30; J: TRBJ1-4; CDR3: CAWSSGQLGILFF
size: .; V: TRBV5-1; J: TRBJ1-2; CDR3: CASSLGAGVGYGYTF
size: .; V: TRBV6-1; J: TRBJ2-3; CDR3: CASSEAPGQGTDTQYF
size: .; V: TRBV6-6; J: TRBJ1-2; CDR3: CASSTTGRGGYTF
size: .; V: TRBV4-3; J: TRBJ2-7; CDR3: CASSQGVAAESSYEQYF
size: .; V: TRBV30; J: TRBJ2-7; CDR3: CAWSLLGGALEQYF
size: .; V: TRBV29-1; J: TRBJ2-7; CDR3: CSVRLAGTYEQYF
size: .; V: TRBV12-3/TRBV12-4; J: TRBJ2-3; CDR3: CASSPGTGDTQYF
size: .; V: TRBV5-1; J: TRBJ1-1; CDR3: CASSPTGTGGTEAFF
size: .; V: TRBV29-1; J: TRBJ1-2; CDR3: CSASKTGVDGYTF
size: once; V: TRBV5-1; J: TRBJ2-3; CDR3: CASSLQREGTDTQYF
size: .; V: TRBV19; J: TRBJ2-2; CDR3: CASSTPPGELFF